This T cell receptor beta chain was recorded in a study of CD8 T cells in ankylosing spondylitis. Notes on this clonotype: Antigen specificity is unknown.

Quantitative molecular-barcoded 5'-RACE generated the TCR beta libraries. TCRdb analysed the 5' RACE reads with MiXCR anew, one entry per CDR3 protein. The sample contains about 260,000 distinct CDR3 sequences, roughly a quarter of which appear only once. This CDR3 spans 17 amino acids. Germline trimming cut 3 bases from V and 7 bases from J; bases unmatched to any gene: 13. Germline V gene sequence: CDR1 LGHNA, CDR2 YNFKEQ. Study findings and constraints: Enrichment of disease-linked clones was reportedly significant in matched ankylosing spondylitis synovial fluid. In the blood and synovial fluid of reactive arthritis, some motif variants had been previously reported.

The TCR was taken from a male donor with ankylosing spondylitis or in good health (not recorded which). Sequencing was performed on blood, either unsorted or a sorted T cell fraction (not recorded which). The chain links TRBV4-2 to TRBJ2-4; 9 nucleotides match TRBD1. The CDR3 sequence: CASSHPGTGRAGNIQYF. Written as DNA, the CDR3 is TGTGCCAGCAGCCACCCCGGGACAGGGCGCGCGGGGAACATTCAGTACTTC.